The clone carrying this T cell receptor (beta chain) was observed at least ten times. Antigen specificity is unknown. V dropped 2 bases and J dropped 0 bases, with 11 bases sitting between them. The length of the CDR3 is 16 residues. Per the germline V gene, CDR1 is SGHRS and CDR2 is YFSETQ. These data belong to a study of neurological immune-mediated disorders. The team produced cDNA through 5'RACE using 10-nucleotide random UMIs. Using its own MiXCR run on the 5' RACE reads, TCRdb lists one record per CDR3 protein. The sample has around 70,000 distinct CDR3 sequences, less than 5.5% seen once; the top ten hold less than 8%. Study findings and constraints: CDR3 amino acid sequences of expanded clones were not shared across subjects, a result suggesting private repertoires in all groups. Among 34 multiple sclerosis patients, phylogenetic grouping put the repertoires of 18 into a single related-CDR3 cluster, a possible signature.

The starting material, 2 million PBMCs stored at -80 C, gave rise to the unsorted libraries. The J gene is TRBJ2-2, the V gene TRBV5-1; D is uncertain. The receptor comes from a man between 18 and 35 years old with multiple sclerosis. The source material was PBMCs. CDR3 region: CASSLRMQTNTGELFF. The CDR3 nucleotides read TGCGCCAGCAGCTTAAGGATGCAAACGAACACCGGGGAGCTGTTTTTT.